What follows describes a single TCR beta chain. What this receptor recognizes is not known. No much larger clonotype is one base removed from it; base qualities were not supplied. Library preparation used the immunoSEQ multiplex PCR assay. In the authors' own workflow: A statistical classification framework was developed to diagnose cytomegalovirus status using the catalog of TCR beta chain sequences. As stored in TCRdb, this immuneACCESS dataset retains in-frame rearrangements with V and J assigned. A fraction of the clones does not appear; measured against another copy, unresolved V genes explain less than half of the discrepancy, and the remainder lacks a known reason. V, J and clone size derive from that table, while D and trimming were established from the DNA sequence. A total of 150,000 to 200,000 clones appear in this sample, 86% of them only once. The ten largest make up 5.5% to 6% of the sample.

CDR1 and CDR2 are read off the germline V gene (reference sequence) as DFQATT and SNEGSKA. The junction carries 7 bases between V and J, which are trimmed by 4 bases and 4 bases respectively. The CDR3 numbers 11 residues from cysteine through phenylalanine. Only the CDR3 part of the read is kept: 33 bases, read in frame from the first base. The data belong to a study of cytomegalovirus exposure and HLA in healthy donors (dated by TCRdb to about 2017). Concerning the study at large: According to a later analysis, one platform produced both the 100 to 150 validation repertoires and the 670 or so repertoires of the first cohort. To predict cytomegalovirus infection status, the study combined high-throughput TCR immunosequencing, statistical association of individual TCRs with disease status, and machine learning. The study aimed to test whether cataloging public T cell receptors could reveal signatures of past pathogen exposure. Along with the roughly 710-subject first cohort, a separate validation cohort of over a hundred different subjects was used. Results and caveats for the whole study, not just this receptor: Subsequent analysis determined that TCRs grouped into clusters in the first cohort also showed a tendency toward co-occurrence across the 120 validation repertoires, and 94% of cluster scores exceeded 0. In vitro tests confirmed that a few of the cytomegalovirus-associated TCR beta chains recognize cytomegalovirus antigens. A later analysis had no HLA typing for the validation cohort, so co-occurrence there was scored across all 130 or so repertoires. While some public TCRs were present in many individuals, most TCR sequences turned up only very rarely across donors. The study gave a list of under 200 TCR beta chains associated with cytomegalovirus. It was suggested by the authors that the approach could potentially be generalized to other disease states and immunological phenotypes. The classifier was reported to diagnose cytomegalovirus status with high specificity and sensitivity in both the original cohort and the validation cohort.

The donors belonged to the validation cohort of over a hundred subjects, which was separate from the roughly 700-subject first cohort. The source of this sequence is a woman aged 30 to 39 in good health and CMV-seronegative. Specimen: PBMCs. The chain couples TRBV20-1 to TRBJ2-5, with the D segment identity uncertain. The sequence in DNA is TGCAGTGCTACCGGAGTAGAGACCCAGTACTTC. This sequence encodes CSATGVETQYF.